A single sample is the source of the 24 T cell receptor beta chains below, sequenced in a study of Ad26.COV2.S vaccination and SARS-CoV-2 variants. Treatment noted: about 20 received Ad26.COV2.S at low or high dose, single or two shots; about 5 received placebo; per-sample allocation not given. Sampling was performed 63 days after the first vaccine or placebo injection. Assay: immunoSEQ multiplex PCR; the TCRdb copy retains only in-frame clones and omits some. The sample shows 240,000 or so clones, over 75% of them seen only once. This sample comprised peripheral blood, obtained in a trial of Ad26.COV2.S vaccine versus placebo. The source is a person between 18 and 65 years old who received the Ad26.COV2.S COVID-19 vaccine or a placebo.

The chain recombines TRBV5-1 with TRBJ2-1, with TRBD2 matching 10 bases. CDR3 length: 14 amino acids. After removal of 0 bases from V and 7 bases from J, the junction contained 1 base not matched to a gene. Germline V gives CDR1 SGHRS, CDR2 YFSETQ. The CDR3 region has the DNA TGCGCCAGCAGCTTGGAGCGGGAGGGGAATGAGCAGTTCTTC. This gives the protein CASSLEREGNEQFF.

The gene calls are TRBV15 and TRBJ2-1; D may be TRBD2 (5 bases). In germline, CDR1 is LNHNV, CDR2 YYDKDF (reference sequence). CDR3 size: 13 residues. With 5 bases removed from V and 10 bases from J, the gap between germline ends came to 15 bases. The CDR3 sequence: CATSHREPKEQFF. CDR3 coding DNA: TGTGCCACCAGCCACCGGGAACCAAAAGAGCAGTTCTTC.

V gene TRBV11-1 combines with J gene TRBJ2-7; D gene unclear. Trimming cost V 1 base and J 2 bases, with 6 bases left between them. Germline V lookup: CDR1 SGHAT, CDR2 FQDESV (reference sequence). This CDR3 is built from 13 residues. The CDR3 protein is CASSLVITYEQYF. CDR3 nucleotides: TGTGCCAGCAGCTTAGTCATCACCTACGAGCAGTACTTC.

The chain uses TRBV19 and TRBJ2-7, with unresolved D. In germline, CDR1 is LNHDA, CDR2 SQIVND (reference sequence). Trimming left V 5 bases short and J 2 bases short, with 10 bases between. The CDR3 is 13 amino acids. The CDR3 DNA sequence: TGTGCCAGTAGTCGGACCAGAACCTACGAGCAGTACTTC. Protein: CASSRTRTYEQYF.

The V call is TRBV20-1, the J call TRBJ2-3; D uncertain. Germline CDR1 DFQATT, CDR2 SNEGSKA (reference sequence). V was cut by 4 bases and J by 6 bases, with 8 bases left in between. CDR3 length: 11 residues. For the CDR3, the DNA is TGCAGTGCTACGGCCCTCGATACGCAGTATTTT. Translating it yields CSATALDTQYF.

The rearrangement uses TRBV7-8 and TRBJ2-1; D perhaps matches TRBD2 (6 bases). Deletions cut 5 bases from V and 4 bases from J, with 15 bases between. The CDR3 is 15 amino acids. Germline V gene lookup returns CDR1 SGHVS and CDR2 FQNEAQ. CDR3 sequence reads: CASSLWGEAYNEQFF. The CDR3 DNA follows: TGTGCCAGCAGCCTTTGGGGGGAGGCTTACAATGAGCAGTTCTTC.

This clone was counted once. The J gene is TRBJ2-1, the V gene TRBV28; D unclear. V was trimmed by 6 bases and J by 0 bases, leaving 9 bases between them. Germline CDR1 MDHEN, CDR2 SYDVKM. This CDR3 contains 14 residues. The CDR3 loop is CASRRLSSYNEQFF. The CDR3 region has the DNA TGTGCCAGCAGGAGGCTGAGCTCCTACAATGAGCAGTTCTTC.

The rearrangement links TRBV19 to TRBJ2-7; the D is unclear. Germline CDR1 is LNHDA and CDR2 is SQIVND (reference sequence). This CDR3 spans 14 amino acids. The ends were cut back, 3 bases at V and 0 bases at J, with 9 bases in the middle. CDR3 region: CASSISAVSYEQYF. CDR3 nucleotides: TGTGCCAGTAGTATCTCGGCAGTCTCCTACGAGCAGTACTTC.

This chain connects TRBV4-3 to TRBJ1-2; D is undetermined. V lost 2 bases and J lost 4, with 17 bases in between. Per germline, CDR1 LGHNA and CDR2 YSLEER. The CDR3 totals 16 residues. The CDR3 nucleotides read TGCGCCAGCAGCCAACAGGAGCCGGTGGGTGGCTATGGCTACACCTTC. Its protein is CASSQQEPVGGYGYTF.

The chain combines TRBV3-1 (or the pseudogene TRBV3-2) with TRBJ2-7; D unclear. This CDR3 comprises 14 residues. Trimming cost V 4 bases and J 2 bases, with 12 bases left between them. Germline V gives CDR1 LGHDT, CDR2 YNNKEL (reference sequence). CDR3 DNA: TGTGCCAGCAGCCCCGTCTTAGCAACCTACGAGCAGTACTTC. Protein: CASSPVLATYEQYF.

J is TRBJ1-1 and V is TRBV5-1, with D perhaps matching TRBD1 (5 bases). The CDR3 has 15 amino acids. Trimming took off 5 bases at V and 3 bases at J, with 17 bases between the two ends. Per the germline V gene, CDR1 is SGHRS and CDR2 is YFSETQ. CDR3 amino acids: CASRVGLGLDTEAFF. The CDR3, as DNA: TGCGCCAGCAGAGTCGGGCTGGGACTTGACACTGAAGCTTTCTTT. Together with reference TRBV5-1 and TRBJ1-1, the CDR3 gives the full variable domain: KAGVTQTPRYLIKTRGQQVTLSCSPISGHRSVSWYQQTPGQGLQFLFEYFSETQRNKGNFPGRFSGRQFSNSRSEMNVSTLELGDSALYLCASRVGLGLDTEAFFGQGTRLTVV.

The chain combines TRBV12-3 or TRBV12-4 with TRBJ1-1; possible D gene TRBD1, 6 bases. V lost 3 bases and J 5 bases, leaving 10 bases between the germline ends. This CDR3 is built from 13 residues. This chain's CDR3 is CASSFGGRTEAFF. The CDR3 bases are TGTGCCAGCAGTTTCGGGGGCAGAACTGAAGCTTTCTTT.

The J gene is TRBJ2-3, the V gene TRBV18, with 7 bases matching TRBD2. Per germline, CDR1 KGHSH and CDR2 LQKENI. Trimming took 4 bases from V and 6 from J; bases not matched to a gene: 10. CDR3 size: 15 residues. The CDR3 here is CASSRERGPRDTQYF. The DNA for the CDR3 is TGTGCCAGCTCACGGGAGCGGGGTCCGCGGGATACGCAGTATTTT.

This chain connects TRBV7-8 to TRBJ2-7, with 7 bases aligning to TRBD2. The CDR3 consists of 16 residues. The germline V gene encodes CDR1 SGHVS and CDR2 FQNEAQ. V trimming: 1 base; J trimming: 0 bases; junction bases outside the gene matches: 6. The CDR3 DNA follows: TGTGCCAGCAGCTTAGATGTCCGGGGGGACTCCTACGAGCAGTACTTC. It is translated as CASSLDVRGDSYEQYF. Together with reference TRBV7-8 and TRBJ2-7, the CDR3 gives the full variable domain: GAGVSQSPRYKVAKRGQDVALRCDPISGHVSLFWYQQALGQGPEFLTYFQNEAQLDKSGLPSDRFFAERPEGSVSTLKIQRTQQEDSAVYLCASSLDVRGDSYEQYFGPGTRLTVT.

DNA for the CDR3: TGTGCCAGCGAGACGTTTGCAACTAATGAAAAACTGTTTTTT. Its protein product is CASETFATNEKLFF. The chain uses TRBV6-5 and TRBJ1-4; no firm D call. Per germline, CDR1 MNHEY and CDR2 SVGAGI. The CDR3 length is 14 residues. Trimming took off 8 bases at V and 0 bases at J, with 10 bases between the two ends.

Remarks on this clone: At one of its ends the junction is not consistent with the germline gene, which may arise from a read error. The chain has TRBV7-2 and TRBJ1-5; D might be TRBD1 (5 bases). The CDR3 loop spans 15 amino acids. CDR1 is SGHTA and CDR2 is FQGNSA in the germline V gene. CDR3 protein: CASSLGVGGSQPQHF. The CDR3 DNA sequence: TGTGCCAGCAGTTTAGGGGTCGGGGGATCTCAGCCCCAGCATTTT.

The CDR3 bases are TGTGCCAGCAGCTTGGGAGGCACGGAGACCCAGTACTTC. Translating gives CASSLGGTETQYF. This chain connects TRBV5-6 to TRBJ2-5; D ambiguous. The germline CDR1 and CDR2 sequences are SGHDT and YYEEEE. The V end was cut by 0 bases, the J end by 5 bases, with 8 bases between. CDR3 length equals 13 residues.

The gene calls are TRBV5-1 and TRBJ2-2, with D unclear. Per the germline V gene, CDR1 is SGHRS and CDR2 is YFSETQ. Trimming took off 0 bases at V and 4 bases at J, with 7 bases between the two ends. CDR3 size: 14 residues. The CDR3 DNA sequence: TGCGCCAGCAGCTTGGTACAATCCACCGGGGAGCTGTTTTTT. It is translated as CASSLVQSTGELFF.

This clone has a handful of counts. The chain carries TRBV28 and TRBJ1-2; no definite D call. CDR3 length: 13 amino acids. V shed 10 bases and J shed 0 bases, with 12 bases lying between them. CDR1 and CDR2 from the germline V gene are MDHEN and SYDVKM. The chain's CDR3 is CATGSGSNYGYTF. CDR3 DNA sequence: TGTGCCACAGGCTCGGGCTCTAACTATGGCTACACCTTC.

The chain recombines TRBV7-8 with TRBJ2-1; D is uncertain. Germline assignment: CDR1 SGHVS and CDR2 FQNEAQ. Trimming removed 1 base from V and 11 bases from J, with 12 bases in between. CDR3 length equals 13 residues. The CDR3 DNA reads as TGTGCCAGCAGCTTAGGCAGCGTTAACCAGCAGTTCTTC. Its translation: CASSLGSVNQQFF.

The CDR3 bases are TGTGCCAGCAGCAGTCCCGGTTCCAATCAGCCCCAGCATTTT. Its translation: CASSSPGSNQPQHF. The chain joins TRBV7-9 to TRBJ1-5; no clear D gene. The CDR3 covers 14 residues. V dropped 5 bases and J dropped 3 bases, with 11 bases sitting between them. Germline CDR1 and CDR2: SEHNR and FQNEAQ (reference sequence).

The V and J genes are TRBV6-6 and TRBJ2-7; 14 bases are a match to TRBD2. With V trimmed by 5 bases and J by 6 bases, 3 bases remained unmatched. Germline V gene data show CDR1 as MNHNY and CDR2 as SVGAGI (reference sequence). This CDR3 comprises 14 residues. The CDR3 reads CASSHGTSGSEQYF. CDR3 in DNA: TGTGCCAGCAGTCACGGGACTAGCGGGAGCGAGCAGTACTTC.

V and J are TRBV25-1 and TRBJ2-7; 9 bases line up with TRBD1. There are 15 residues in the CDR3. Per the germline V gene, CDR1 is MGHDK and CDR2 is SYGVNS. J was trimmed by 7 bases and V by 5 bases; bases with no gene match: 12. CDR3 amino acids: CASSITGQGFGEQYF. The CDR3 coding sequence is TGTGCCAGCAGTATCACGGGACAGGGCTTCGGTGAGCAGTACTTC.

The sample holds one count of this clone. V usage is TRBV20-1 and J usage is TRBJ2-5, with 8 bases aligning to TRBD2. CDR3 length equals 11 residues. Germline V lookup: CDR1 DFQATT, CDR2 SNEGSKA (reference sequence). With 3 bases clipped from V and 7 bases from J, the junction kept 1 base outside the gene matches. The CDR3: CSASGGGTQYF. The CDR3 coding sequence is TGCAGTGCTAGCGGGGGGGGGACCCAGTACTTC.